This TCR beta chain was sequenced for a study of T cell changes during pregnancy in multiple sclerosis. V lost 1 base, J lost 3 bases, and 15 bases lay in between. Per germline, CDR1 LGHNA and CDR2 YNFKEQ. This CDR3 spans 16 amino acids. Here immunoSEQ multiplex PCR was the method, and the copy in TCRdb shows in-frame clones only, minus some. Of about 42,000 clones listed, roughly 84% are singletons. The gene calls are TRBV4-2 and TRBJ1-2, with D perhaps TRBD1 (5 bases). The TCR sequence derives from a female donor with multiple sclerosis, enrolled in a pregnancy study. This material consisted of CD4+ T cells from peripheral blood mononuclear cells, taken before pregnancy. CDR3 in amino acids: CASSQGTGDRHYGYTF. In DNA form, the CDR3 reads TGTGCCAGCAGCCAAGGGACGGGTGACAGACACTATGGCTACACCTTC.